These 22 T cell receptor beta chains came from one sample sequenced in a study of blood T cell repertoires in COVID-19. Method: immunoSEQ multiplex PCR; TCRdb's copy keeps in-frame clones and lacks some. The table lists over 140,000 clones, 60% to 80% of them singletons, with about 2.9% in the top ten. Sequencing was performed on PBMCs or T cells enriched from blood (not recorded which). Source of these receptors: a woman aged 50 to 60 who had recovered from COVID-19.

CDR3 loop: CASSLVSVSGANVLTF. The CDR3 coding sequence is TGTGCCAGCAGCTTAGTATCCGTCTCTGGGGCCAACGTCCTGACTTTC. The genes are TRBV11-2 and TRBJ2-6, with D unresolved. The CDR3 runs to 16 residues. Germline V gives CDR1 SGHAT, CDR2 FQNNGV. Deletions cut 1 base from V and 0 bases from J, with 7 bases between.

The J gene is TRBJ1-5, the V gene TRBV5-1; D not certain. Germline CDR1 reads SGHRS; CDR2 reads YFSETQ. The CDR3 consists of 14 residues. Trimming left V 0 bases short and J 7 bases short, with 11 bases between. The CDR3: CASSLAPGGQPQHF. CDR3 bases: TGCGCCAGCAGCTTGGCCCCCGGAGGGCAGCCCCAGCATTTT.

The chain has TRBV18 and TRBJ1-2; no firm D call. The CDR3 is 14 residues long. Germline V gives CDR1 KGHSH, CDR2 LQKENI. With 4 bases removed from V and 6 bases from J, the gap between germline ends came to 15 bases. The CDR3 coding sequence is TGTGCCAGCTCACAACAACACCAGCAGGATGGCTACACCTTC. Encoded protein: CASSQQHQQDGYTF.

In DNA form, the CDR3 reads TGTGCCAGCAGTTTGTCCGGGGGCTATGGCTACACCTTC. It specifies CASSLSGGYGYTF. The rearrangement uses TRBV28 and TRBJ1-2, with a tentative D call TRBD1 (5 bases). The CDR3 is made up of 13 amino acids. CDR1 is MDHEN, CDR2 SYDVKM, per germline. V lost 3 bases to trimming and J lost 4 bases, with 9 bases between them.

J is TRBJ2-1 and V is TRBV28, with 11 positions matching TRBD1. V was pared by 4 bases and J by 9 bases, with 8 bases of the junction left unmatched. This CDR3 contains 15 residues. Germline CDR1 MDHEN, CDR2 SYDVKM. The CDR3 is CASSSLGTGGGEQFF. The CDR3 coding sequence is TGTGCCAGCAGTTCCCTCGGGACAGGGGGTGGTGAGCAGTTCTTC. The variable domain in full, with the rest retrieved from reference TRBV28 and TRBJ2-1, is DVKVTQSSRYLVKRTGEKVFLECVQDMDHENMFWYRQDPGLGLRLIYFSYDVKMKEKGDIPEGYSVSREKKERFSLILESASTNQTSMYLCASSSLGTGGGEQFFGPGTRLTVL.

The rearrangement uses TRBV28 and TRBJ1-2; a weak D match, TRBD1 (5 bases). V gave up 7 bases and J gave up 8 bases, with 17 bases separating them. Per germline, CDR1 MDHEN and CDR2 SYDVKM. The CDR3 covers 13 residues. CDR3 protein: CASNARVLGGYTF. CDR3 DNA sequence: TGTGCCAGCAACGCCAGGGTCCTCGGGGGCTACACCTTC.

The chain is built from TRBV24-1 and TRBJ1-2; a weak D match, TRBD1 (6 bases). Trimming shortened V by 5 bases and J by 8 bases, and 14 bases separated the two germline ends. CDR3 length: 13 amino acids. From germline, CDR1 is KGHDR and CDR2 SFDVKD. Written as DNA, the CDR3 is TGTGCCACCAGTGGGCGGCAGGGGTTCGGCTACACCTTC. It codes for CATSGRQGFGYTF.

This clone was detected once. The chain is built from TRBV18 and TRBJ2-1, with D maybe TRBD1 (8 bases). CDR3 length: 16 amino acids. Per the germline V gene, CDR1 is KGHSH and CDR2 is LQKENI. Deletions cut 6 bases from V and 2 bases from J, with 17 bases between. CDR3 sequence reads: CASSPYRGGTYNEQFF. The DNA for the CDR3 is TGTGCCAGCTCGCCCTACAGGGGGGGGACCTACAATGAGCAGTTCTTC.

V and J are TRBV18 and TRBJ2-2; TRBD1 might be the D (6 bases). The ends were cut back, 3 bases at V and 5 bases at J, with 16 bases in the middle. The CDR3 runs 16 residues. Looked up from germline, CDR1 is KGHSH and CDR2 is LQKENI. The DNA of the CDR3 is TGTGCCAGCTCACCCCCGAACCAGGGGAGAACCGGGGAGCTGTTTTTT. Amino acids: CASSPPNQGRTGELFF.

This clone was counted once. This chain uses TRBV5-1 with TRBJ1-2; D remains ambiguous. Germline V gene data show CDR1 as SGHRS and CDR2 as YFSETQ. The CDR3 totals 14 residues. Trimming took 0 bases from V and 6 from J, leaving 12 bases between them. Here the CDR3 reads CASSLAGLWDGYTF. CDR3 DNA sequence: TGCGCCAGCAGCTTGGCAGGCCTCTGGGATGGCTACACCTTC.

The chain couples TRBV7-3 to TRBJ1-2, with D possibly being TRBD1 (5 bases). Germline CDR1 is SGHTA and CDR2 is FQGTGA. Trimming cost V 2 bases and J 6 bases, with 10 bases left between them. CDR3 size: 13 residues. In DNA form, the CDR3 reads TGTGCCAGCAGCTTAGGGGCAGGCCATGGCTACACCTTC. Its protein product is CASSLGAGHGYTF.

V usage is TRBV19 and J usage is TRBJ2-2; tentative D call: TRBD2 (5 bases). The CDR3 consists of 15 residues. Trimming took 6 bases from V and 7 from J, leaving 18 bases between them. Germline values: CDR1 LNHDA, CDR2 SQIVND (reference sequence). This CDR3 reads CASSRLLPLGGELFF. CDR3 DNA: TGTGCCAGTAGCCGACTACTTCCTCTAGGCGGGGAGCTGTTTTTT.

In this sample, this clone turned up once. The CDR3 DNA reads as TGTGCCAGTAGTATAGGAGGCAGGGTGGGCAATCAGCCCCAGCATTTT. Residues: CASSIGGRVGNQPQHF. The V gene is TRBV19, the J gene TRBJ1-5; perhaps TRBD1 as D (5 bases). This CDR3 contains 16 residues. In germline, CDR1 is LNHDA, CDR2 SQIVND (reference sequence). V lost 1 base to trimming and J lost 2 bases, with 12 bases between them.

V usage is TRBV5-5 and J usage is TRBJ2-1, with a tentative D call TRBD2 (6 bases). CDR1 and CDR2 from the germline V gene are SGHKS and YYEKEE (reference sequence). This CDR3 has 15 residues. Trimming pared 4 bases from V and 6 bases from J, leaving 17 bases between. This chain's CDR3 is CASSGGTASVNEQFF. CDR3 nucleotides: TGTGCCAGCAGCGGCGGGACGGCTTCGGTCAATGAGCAGTTCTTC. The full variable domain, with the rest looked up from reference TRBV5-5 and TRBJ2-1, is DAGVTQSPTHLIKTRGQQVTLRCSPISGHKSVSWYQQVLGQGPQFIFQYYEKEERGRGNFPDRFSARQFPNYSSELNVNALLLGDSALYLCASSGGTASVNEQFFGPGTRLTVL.

The chain combines TRBV27 with TRBJ2-1; 8 bases are a match to TRBD1. V gave up 4 bases and J gave up 0 bases; unmatched junction bases: 2. The length of the CDR3 is 15 residues. Germline V gives CDR1 MNHEY, CDR2 SMNVEV (reference sequence). CDR3 nucleotide sequence: TGTGCCAGCAGTTCCGACAGGGGCTCCTACAATGAGCAGTTCTTC. It translates to CASSSDRGSYNEQFF.

The chain carries TRBV3-1 (or the pseudogene TRBV3-2) and TRBJ1-1; the D gene is possibly TRBD1 (5 bases). This CDR3 is 13 amino acids long. CDR1 is LGHDT and CDR2 is YNNKEL in the germline V gene (reference sequence). V was shortened by 2 bases and J by 5 bases, with 9 bases between the two germline ends. The CDR3 DNA follows: TGTGCCAGCAGCCAATCAGCAGGGACTGAAGCTTTCTTT. Translated: CASSQSAGTEAFF.

This sequence joins TRBV28 and TRBJ1-2, with unresolved D. The CDR3 is 14 residues long. V lost 8 bases to trimming and J lost 4 bases, with 17 bases between them. Per the germline V gene, CDR1 is MDHEN and CDR2 is SYDVKM. For the CDR3, the DNA is TGTGCCAGCTCCCTAAGGAGTAAGTTCTATGGCTACACCTTC. Residues: CASSLRSKFYGYTF.

The chain links TRBV6-1 to TRBJ2-3, with 12 positions matching TRBD2. V gave up 1 base and J gave up 4 bases; unmatched junction bases: 3. This CDR3 has 16 amino acids. CDR1 MNHNS and CDR2 SASEGT come from the germline V gene. CDR3 nucleotide sequence: TGTGCCAGCAGTGAAGTTCTAGCGGGAGGGCCAGATACGCAGTATTTT. Amino acid sequence: CASSEVLAGGPDTQYF.

The chain recombines TRBV11-2 with TRBJ1-2, with 8 bases that match TRBD1. The V and J ends lost 5 bases and 1 base, in that order; junction bases with no gene match: 6. The CDR3 spans 15 residues. Germline V gives CDR1 SGHAT, CDR2 FQNNGV. The CDR3, as DNA: TGTGCCAGCAGCATCGGGACAGGCAGTAACTATGGCTACACCTTC. Translated: CASSIGTGSNYGYTF.

CDR3 residues: CASTTYHLEGEQFF. The CDR3 DNA is TGTGCCAGCACCACCTACCATCTGGAGGGTGAGCAGTTCTTC. The gene calls are TRBV28 and TRBJ2-1; a weak D match, TRBD2 (6 bases). With 7 bases removed from V and 9 bases from J, the gap between germline ends came to 19 bases. The CDR3 consists of 14 residues. CDR1 is MDHEN and CDR2 is SYDVKM in the germline V gene.

The chain links TRBV19 to TRBJ1-5, with TRBD1 identical over 7 bases. The CDR3 runs 14 residues. CDR1 is LNHDA, CDR2 SQIVND, per germline (reference sequence). V gave up 7 bases and J gave up 9 bases; unmatched junction bases: 12. CDR3 sequence: CASTKNRGLGPQHF. CDR3 in DNA: TGTGCCAGTACCAAGAACAGGGGCTTGGGGCCCCAGCATTTT.

This rearrangement joins TRBV5-6 to TRBJ2-2, with 7 bases aligning to TRBD1. V shed 2 bases and J 0 bases; nucleotides not matched to a gene: 7. The CDR3 sequence is 17 residues long. Germline loops: CDR1 SGHDT, CDR2 YYEEEE. Here the CDR3 reads CASSFRTGTANTGELFF. For the CDR3, the DNA is TGTGCCAGCAGCTTTAGGACCGGGACAGCGAACACCGGGGAGCTGTTTTTT.